This TCR beta chain was identified during a study of T cell repertoires in cytomegalovirus infection. The wider study: The study used recently identified HLA-C-restricted and well-studied HLA-B-restricted CMV epitopes. Regarding the study as a whole: Carriers of CMV and the relevant HLA type were discriminated by public TCR beta frequency. Clonotype analysis showed dominance of the ex vivo response by HLA-C-restricted CMV-specific TCR beta clonotypes.

TCRdb called the reads again in MiXCR, with one record for every CDR3 protein. The table includes approximately 81,000 distinct CDR3 sequences, about 24% detected once. Trimming left V 1 base short and J 2 bases short, with 5 bases between. CDR3 length: 13 residues. This clonotype was picked up many times. Its antigen is undetermined. This rearrangement joins TRBV12-3 or TRBV12-4 to TRBJ2-5; D is uncertain. Material: CD8+ T cells from cultured PBMCs, obtained from culture after CMV antigen stimulation. The sequence was collected from a human donor in good health (CMV status not recorded). Some clones in this sample may be carry-over from other donors' samples. The CDR3 DNA reads as TGTGCCAGCAGTTTAGGTCTTCAAGAGACCCAGTACTTC. The encoded protein is CASSLGLQETQYF.